The 23 T cell receptor beta chains below come from one sample, sequenced in a study of beta chain features in type 1 diabetes. Isolated RNA was reverse transcribed in full, so expressed TCRB transcripts were sequenced. Only in-frame clones appear in the TCRdb table, and some are missing; sequencing was by immunoSEQ multiplex PCR. The sample carries about 470,000 clones, roughly 31% recorded once. The sequencing sample was made of naive CD4+ T cells from blood. These receptors originate from a man aged 18 to 30 in good health.

V gene TRBV29-1 combines with J gene TRBJ1-2; no clear D. Germline CDR1 SQVTM, CDR2 ANQGSEA. The CDR3 spans 13 residues. V lost 5 bases to trimming and J lost 3 bases, with 13 bases between them. The CDR3 DNA follows: TGCAGCGTTCGAGGACTCTTCCACTATGGCTACACCTTC. Amino acid sequence: CSVRGLFHYGYTF. Full variable domain (outside the CDR3, taken from reference TRBV29-1 and TRBJ1-2): SAVISQKPSRDICQRGTSLTIQCQVDSQVTMMFWYRQQPGQSLTLIATANQGSEATYESGFVIDKFPISRPNLTFSTLTVSNMSPEDSSIYLCSVRGLFHYGYTFGSGTRLTVV.

This chain connects TRBV25-1 to TRBJ1-1; D might be TRBD1 (5 bases). CDR1 MGHDK and CDR2 SYGVNS come from the germline V gene. The CDR3 runs to 14 residues. Deletions cut 5 bases from V and 1 base from J, with 11 bases between. The CDR3 reads CASSPTDRNTEAFF. For the CDR3, the DNA is TGTGCCAGCAGTCCAACAGACAGGAACACTGAAGCTTTCTTT.

V is TRBV7-2 and J is TRBJ2-1; the D is unclear. V lost 0 bases and J 4 bases, leaving 4 bases between the germline ends. CDR1 and CDR2 (germline): SGHTA, FQGNSA. CDR3 size: 13 residues. CDR3 residues: CASSLAIYNEQFF. Written as DNA, the CDR3 is TGTGCCAGCAGCTTAGCTATTTACAATGAGCAGTTCTTC.

This chain links TRBV29-1 with TRBJ1-1, with a possible D match to TRBD1 (5 bases). The V gene's germline CDR1 is SQVTM and CDR2 ANQGSEA. V was shortened by 7 bases and J by 5 bases, with 17 bases between the two germline ends. This CDR3 is 13 amino acids long. The CDR3 bases are TGCAGCGGCCAGACAGTTTCTCTAACTGAAGCTTTCTTT. It translates to CSGQTVSLTEAFF.

The chain recombines TRBV14 with TRBJ1-2, with 7 nucleotides matching TRBD1. The CDR3 is 15 residues long. Germline-derived CDR1 and CDR2 are SGHDN and FVKESK. After removal of 4 bases from V and 4 bases from J, the junction contained 9 bases not matched to a gene. The CDR3 DNA sequence: TGTGCCAGCAGCCTCACAGGGGCCCCCTCCTATGGCTACACCTTC. Its protein product is CASSLTGAPSYGYTF.

This clone has more than one count but fewer than ten. V is TRBV7-9 and J is TRBJ1-4; possible D gene TRBD1, 6 bases. This CDR3 spans 15 amino acids. V was shortened by 7 bases and J by 8 bases, with 20 bases between the two germline ends. CDR1 SEHNR and CDR2 FQNEAQ come from the germline V gene (reference sequence). The CDR3 region has the DNA TGTGCCAGCACCCTTACCGGCGGGGGCAACGAAAAACTGTTTTTT. Translated, it gives CASTLTGGGNEKLFF.

This clone was seen only a few times. This chain joins TRBV30 and TRBJ2-7; D ambiguous. The V and J ends lost 2 bases and 4 bases respectively, with 12 bases between them. Germline lookup yields CDR1 GTSNPN and CDR2 SVGIG (reference sequence). The CDR3 totals 13 residues. CDR3 sequence reads: CAWSRDLPYEQYF. CDR3 nucleotide sequence: TGTGCCTGGAGTCGAGATTTACCGTACGAGCAGTACTTC. Full variable domain (outside the CDR3, taken from reference TRBV30 and TRBJ2-7): SQTIHQWPATLVQPVGSPLSLECTVEGTSNPNLYWYRQAAGRGLQLLFYSVGIGQISSEVPQNLSASRPQDRQFILSSKKLLLSDSGFYLCAWSRDLPYEQYFGPGTRLTVT.

The chain employs TRBV29-1 and TRBJ1-1; 12 nucleotides align to TRBD1. CDR3 length equals 16 residues. J lost 5 bases, V lost 7 bases, and 14 bases had no gene match. Germline loops: CDR1 SQVTM, CDR2 ANQGSEA. CDR3 sequence reads: CSGKDPGQGARTEAFF. The CDR3, as DNA: TGCAGCGGGAAGGATCCGGGACAGGGGGCGCGGACTGAAGCTTTCTTT.

The table lists this clone with a few counts. The chain joins TRBV29-1 to TRBJ2-1; the match to TRBD2 covers 11 bases. This CDR3 has 15 residues. Looked up from germline, CDR1 is SQVTM and CDR2 is ANQGSEA. The ends lost 6 bases at V and 9 bases at J; junction bases unmatched: 13. The CDR3: CSVTPLLAGDSEQFF. Here the CDR3 DNA reads TGCAGCGTGACCCCTTTACTAGCGGGAGATAGTGAGCAGTTCTTC.

In this sample, this clone turned up a few times. V usage is TRBV30 and J usage is TRBJ1-4; D not resolved. The ends were cut back, 5 bases at V and 5 bases at J, with 12 bases in the middle. The germline gives CDR1 GTSNPN, CDR2 SVGIG (reference sequence). This CDR3 has 13 residues. Here the CDR3 reads CAWADGLNEKLFF. DNA of the CDR3: TGTGCCTGGGCGGACGGACTAAATGAAAAACTGTTTTTT. The full variable domain, in which reference TRBV30 and TRBJ1-4 provide the parts outside the CDR3, is SQTIHQWPATLVQPVGSPLSLECTVEGTSNPNLYWYRQAAGRGLQLLFYSVGIGQISSEVPQNLSASRPQDRQFILSSKKLLLSDSGFYLCAWADGLNEKLFFGSGTQLSVL.

The rearrangement joins TRBV4-1 to TRBJ2-2, with unresolved D. The germline gives CDR1 MGHRA, CDR2 YSYEKL. Between the trimmed V and J ends, which lost 3 bases and 2 bases, there was a span of 13 bases. The CDR3 is 16 residues long. The CDR3 DNA follows: TGCGCCAGCAGCCATCCCGGAAGGGAAAACACCGGGGAGCTGTTTTTT. Translating gives CASSHPGRENTGELFF.

The chain recombines TRBV23-1 with TRBJ1-2; D unresolved. TRBV23-1 is classed as an ORF, of uncertain function. CDR3 length: 14 amino acids. Trimming took off 2 bases at V and 9 bases at J, with 16 bases between the two ends. The CDR3 nucleotides read TGCGCCAGCAGTCAAATCATCAGAAGAACGAGCTACACCTTC. Its translation is CASSQIIRRTSYTF.

CDR3 coding DNA: TGTGCCAGCGACCCACAGGGGGCTTACGAGCAGTACTTC. Translation: CASDPQGAYEQYF. The chain combines TRBV2 with TRBJ2-7, with TRBD1 identical over 9 bases. Germline V gene data show CDR1 as SNHLY and CDR2 as FYNNEI. With V trimmed by 8 bases and J by 4 bases, 6 bases remained unmatched. This CDR3 region has 13 residues. Variable domain in full (rest from reference TRBV2 and TRBJ2-7): EPEVTQTPSHQVTQMGQEVILRCVPISNHLYFYWYRQILGQKVEFLVSFYNNEISEKSEIFDDQFSVERPDGSNFTLKIRSTKLEDSAMYFCASDPQGAYEQYFGPGTRLTVT.

This clone was seen a handful of times. This chain links TRBV4-3 with TRBJ2-3, with D perhaps assigned TRBD1 or TRBD2 (5 bases each). Deletions cut 3 bases from V and 6 bases from J, with 19 bases between. Germline values: CDR1 LGHNA, CDR2 YSLEER. This CDR3 is built from 16 residues. The DNA of the CDR3 is TGCGCCAGCAGCCAGGGTTCTGGGGGAGTTTCCGATACGCAGTATTTT. Translating gives CASSQGSGGVSDTQYF.

The table lists this clone with a few counts. This CDR3 is also generated by other DNA sequences in the sample. This chain connects TRBV18 to TRBJ2-7; possible D gene TRBD1, 7 bases. The CDR3 is 14 amino acids. Germline values: CDR1 KGHSH, CDR2 LQKENI. Trimming left V 6 bases short and J 4 bases short, with 16 bases between. CDR3 DNA: TGTGCCAGCTCCCCAGCAGGGGGGAGTTACGAGCAGTACTTC. It specifies CASSPAGGSYEQYF.

The chain combines TRBV7-2 with TRBJ2-1; D is perhaps TRBD2 (5 bases). This CDR3 spans 15 amino acids. Trimming cost V 2 bases and J 6 bases, with 14 bases left between them. Germline CDR1 SGHTA, CDR2 FQGNSA. The CDR3: CASSLYGDRGNEQFF. The DNA of the CDR3 is TGTGCCAGCAGCTTATACGGGGATCGGGGCAATGAGCAGTTCTTC.

This clone was picked up a small number of times. The chain recombines TRBV27 with TRBJ2-1, with TRBD2 matching 12 bases. There are 14 residues in the CDR3. Germline V CDR1 and CDR2: MNHEY, SMNVEV (reference sequence). Unmatched junction bases numbered 6, after V lost 6 bases and J lost 9 bases. The CDR3: CASRWTSGIGEQFF. The CDR3 nucleotides read TGTGCCAGCAGGTGGACTAGCGGGATAGGTGAGCAGTTCTTC.

In its sample, this clone was seen a few times. The chain employs TRBV29-1 and TRBJ1-1, with 8 bases fitting TRBD1. The CDR3 length is 16 residues. Germline assignment: CDR1 SQVTM and CDR2 ANQGSEA. With 3 bases clipped from V and 4 bases from J, the junction kept 13 bases outside the gene matches. The CDR3 DNA sequence: TGCAGCGTTGATCCTCGGCCGACAGGGGCCTCCACTGAAGCTTTCTTT. Its translation is CSVDPRPTGASTEAFF.

The V and J genes are TRBV9 and TRBJ2-5; D tentatively reads TRBD1 or TRBD2 (6 bases each). The CDR3 has 14 amino acids. V shed 3 bases and J shed 5 bases, with 14 bases lying between them. Germline CDR1 is SGDLS and CDR2 is YYNGEE. The CDR3 reads CASSAGATGETQYF. For the CDR3, the DNA is TGTGCCAGCAGCGCGGGGGCCACAGGGGAGACCCAGTACTTC.

V is TRBV6-5 and J is TRBJ2-5; D is unclear. Trimming removed 8 bases from V and 5 bases from J, with 12 bases in between. This CDR3 spans 12 amino acids. From germline, CDR1 is MNHEY and CDR2 SVGAGI. Written as DNA, the CDR3 is TGTGCCAGCCCCACAGACCGGGAGACCCAGTACTTC. It encodes CASPTDRETQYF.

The J gene is TRBJ1-2, the V gene TRBV15; D gene uncertain. The CDR3 contains 13 residues. Per the germline V gene, CDR1 is LNHNV and CDR2 is YYDKDF (reference sequence). The ends were cut back, 5 bases at V and 2 bases at J, with 9 bases in the middle. CDR3 in DNA: TGTGCCACCAGCGAGTCTCGGAACTATGGCTACACCTTC. It codes for CATSESRNYGYTF.

This clone was recorded a few times. V is TRBV29-1 and J is TRBJ1-1; no clear D gene. The CDR3 runs 11 residues. V was trimmed by 7 bases and J by 11 bases, leaving 17 bases between them. CDR1 is SQVTM and CDR2 is ANQGSEA in the germline V gene. The CDR3 DNA is TGCAGCGCCCTGACGGGTCCTGGGGCTTTCTTT. This codes for CSALTGPGAFF.

This clone has just a few counts. The rearrangement joins TRBV28 to TRBJ2-1; the match to TRBD2 covers 7 bases. CDR3 length: 16 residues. V shed 1 base, J shed 2 bases, and the junction held 5 bases outside the gene matches. The germline gives CDR1 MDHEN, CDR2 SYDVKM. The CDR3: CASSLFAGEAYNEQFF. The CDR3 coding sequence is TGTGCCAGCAGTTTATTTGCGGGAGAAGCCTACAATGAGCAGTTCTTC.